This T cell receptor (beta chain) was sequenced during a study of blood T cell repertoires in COVID-19. Categorization into cohorts depended on clinical history that participants reported. In the authors' workflow: Reference gene primer amplification in the assay estimated nucleated cell counts. Using immunoSEQ multiplex PCR, the repertoire was profiled, and TCRdb retains in-frame clones only, with some absent. The DNA gave D and trimming, while V, J and clone size come from that table. The sample comprises 150,000 to 200,000 clones, 65% to 85% of which are singletons, and around 6.1% rests with the top ten. There are 15 residues in the CDR3. J lost 11 bases, V lost 4 bases, and 11 bases had no gene match. From germline, CDR1 is SGHAT and CDR2 FQNNGV.

The chain uses TRBV11-2 and TRBJ2-2, with 9 bases aligning to TRBD2. This receptor was obtained from a man in his forties who had recovered from COVID-19. Specimen: PBMCs or T cells enriched from blood (not recorded which). The CDR3 spells CASSSSRGGPSELFF. The CDR3 coding sequence is TGTGCCAGCAGCTCCTCGCGGGGGGGCCCCAGTGAGCTGTTTTTT.